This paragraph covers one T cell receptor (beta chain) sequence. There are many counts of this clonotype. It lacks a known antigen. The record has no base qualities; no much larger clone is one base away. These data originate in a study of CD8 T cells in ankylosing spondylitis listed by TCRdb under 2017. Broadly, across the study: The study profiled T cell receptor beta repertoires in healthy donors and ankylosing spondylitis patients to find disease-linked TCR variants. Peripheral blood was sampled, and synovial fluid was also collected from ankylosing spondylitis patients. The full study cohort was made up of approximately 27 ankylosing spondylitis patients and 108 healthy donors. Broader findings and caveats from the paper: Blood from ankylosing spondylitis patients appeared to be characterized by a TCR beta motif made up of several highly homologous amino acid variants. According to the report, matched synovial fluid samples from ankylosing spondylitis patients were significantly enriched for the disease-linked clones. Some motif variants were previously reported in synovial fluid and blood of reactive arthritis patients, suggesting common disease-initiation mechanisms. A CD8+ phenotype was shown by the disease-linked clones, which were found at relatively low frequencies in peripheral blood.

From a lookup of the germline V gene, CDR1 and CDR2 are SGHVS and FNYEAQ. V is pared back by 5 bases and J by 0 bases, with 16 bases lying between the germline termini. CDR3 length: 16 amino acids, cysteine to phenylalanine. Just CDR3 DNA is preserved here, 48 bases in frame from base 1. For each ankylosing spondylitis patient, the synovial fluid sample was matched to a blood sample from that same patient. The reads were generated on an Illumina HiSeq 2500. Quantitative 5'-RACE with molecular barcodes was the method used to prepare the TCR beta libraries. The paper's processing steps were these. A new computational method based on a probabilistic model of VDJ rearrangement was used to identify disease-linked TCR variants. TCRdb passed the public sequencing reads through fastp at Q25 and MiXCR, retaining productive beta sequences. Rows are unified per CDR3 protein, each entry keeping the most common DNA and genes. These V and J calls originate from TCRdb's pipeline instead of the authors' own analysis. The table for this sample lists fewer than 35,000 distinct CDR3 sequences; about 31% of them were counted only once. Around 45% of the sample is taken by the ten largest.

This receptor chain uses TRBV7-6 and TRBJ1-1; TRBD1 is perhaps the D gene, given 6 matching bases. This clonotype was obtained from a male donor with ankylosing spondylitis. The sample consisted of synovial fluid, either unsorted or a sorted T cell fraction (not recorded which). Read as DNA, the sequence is TGTGCCAGCAGCCCAATCCTAGGGGGTCTGAACACTGAAGCTTTCTTT. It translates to CASSPILGGLNTEAFF.